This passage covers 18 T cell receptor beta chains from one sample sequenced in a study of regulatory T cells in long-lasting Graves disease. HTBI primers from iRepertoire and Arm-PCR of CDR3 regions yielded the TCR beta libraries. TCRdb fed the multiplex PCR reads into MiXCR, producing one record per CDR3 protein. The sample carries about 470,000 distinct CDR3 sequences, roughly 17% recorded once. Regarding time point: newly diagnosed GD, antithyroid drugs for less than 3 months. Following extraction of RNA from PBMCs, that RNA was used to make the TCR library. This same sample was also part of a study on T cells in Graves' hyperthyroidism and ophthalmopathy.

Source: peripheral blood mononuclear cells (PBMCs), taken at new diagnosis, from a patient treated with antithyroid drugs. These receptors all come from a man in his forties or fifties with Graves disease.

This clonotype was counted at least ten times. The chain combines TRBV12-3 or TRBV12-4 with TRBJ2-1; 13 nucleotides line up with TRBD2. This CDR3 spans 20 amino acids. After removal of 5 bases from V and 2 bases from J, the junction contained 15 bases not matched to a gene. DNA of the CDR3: TGTGCCAGCAGTGCCGCACCGGGACTAGCGGGACTACGGCCCTACAATGAGCAGTTCTTC. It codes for CASSAAPGLAGLRPYNEQFF.

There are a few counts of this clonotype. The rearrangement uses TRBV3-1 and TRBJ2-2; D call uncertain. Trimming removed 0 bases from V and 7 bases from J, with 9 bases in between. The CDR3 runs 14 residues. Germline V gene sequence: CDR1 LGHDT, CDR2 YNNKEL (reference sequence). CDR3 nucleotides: TGTGCCAGCAGCCAAGATGCGCTCATCGGGGAGCTGTTTTTT. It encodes CASSQDALIGELFF.

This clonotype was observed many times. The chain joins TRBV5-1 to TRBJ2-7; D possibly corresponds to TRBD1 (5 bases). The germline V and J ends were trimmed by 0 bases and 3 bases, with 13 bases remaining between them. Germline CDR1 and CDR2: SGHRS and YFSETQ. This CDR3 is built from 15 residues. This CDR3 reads CASSLELQGSYEQYF. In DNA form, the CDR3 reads TGCGCCAGCAGCTTGGAGTTGCAGGGTAGCTACGAGCAGTACTTC.

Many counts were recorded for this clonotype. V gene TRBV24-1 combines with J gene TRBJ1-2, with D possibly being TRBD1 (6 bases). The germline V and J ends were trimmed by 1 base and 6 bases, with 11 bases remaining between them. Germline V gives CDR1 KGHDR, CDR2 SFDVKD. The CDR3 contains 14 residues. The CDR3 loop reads CATSDLRGLDGYTF. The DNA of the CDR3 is TGTGCCACCAGTGATTTACGGGGGCTGGATGGCTACACCTTC.

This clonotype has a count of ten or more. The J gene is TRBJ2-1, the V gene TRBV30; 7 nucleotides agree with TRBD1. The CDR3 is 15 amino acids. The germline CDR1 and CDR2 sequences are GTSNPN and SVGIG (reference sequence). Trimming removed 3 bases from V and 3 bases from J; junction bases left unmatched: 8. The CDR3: CAWRGGAFNYNEQFF. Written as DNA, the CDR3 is TGTGCCTGGAGAGGGGGCGCCTTCAACTACAATGAGCAGTTCTTC.

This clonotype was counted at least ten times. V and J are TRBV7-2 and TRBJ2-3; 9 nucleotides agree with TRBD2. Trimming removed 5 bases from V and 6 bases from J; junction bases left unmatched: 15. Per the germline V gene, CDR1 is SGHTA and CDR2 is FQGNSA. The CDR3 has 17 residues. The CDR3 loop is CASSPNSGREGVDTQYF. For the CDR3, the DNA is TGTGCCAGCAGCCCCAACTCGGGGCGGGAGGGGGTGGATACGCAGTATTTT.

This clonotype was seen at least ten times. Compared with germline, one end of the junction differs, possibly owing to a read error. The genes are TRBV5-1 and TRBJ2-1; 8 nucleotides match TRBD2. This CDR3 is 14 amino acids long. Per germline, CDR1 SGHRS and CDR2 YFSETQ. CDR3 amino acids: CASSLTSGFNEQFF. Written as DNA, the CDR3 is TGTGCCAGCAGCTTAACTAGCGGATTCAATGAGCAGTTCTTC.

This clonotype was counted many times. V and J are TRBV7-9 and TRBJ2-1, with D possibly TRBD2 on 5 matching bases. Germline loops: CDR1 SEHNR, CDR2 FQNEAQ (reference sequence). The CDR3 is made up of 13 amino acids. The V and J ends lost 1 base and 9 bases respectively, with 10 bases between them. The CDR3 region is CASSLVVSGEQFF. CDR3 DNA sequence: TGTGCCAGCAGCTTAGTTGTGAGCGGTGAGCAGTTCTTC.

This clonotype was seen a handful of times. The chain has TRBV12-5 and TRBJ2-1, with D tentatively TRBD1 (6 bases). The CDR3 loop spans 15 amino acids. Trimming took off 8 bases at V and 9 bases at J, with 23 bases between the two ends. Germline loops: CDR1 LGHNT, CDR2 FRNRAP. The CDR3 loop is CASSAGTRAGSEQFF. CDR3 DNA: TGTGCTAGTTCCGCCGGGACAAGGGCAGGTAGTGAGCAGTTCTTC.

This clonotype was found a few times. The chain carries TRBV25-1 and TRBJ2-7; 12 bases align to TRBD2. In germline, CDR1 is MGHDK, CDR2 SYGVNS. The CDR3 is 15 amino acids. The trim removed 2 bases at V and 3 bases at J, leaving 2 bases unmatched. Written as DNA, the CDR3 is TGTGCCAGCAGTGAAAAGGGACTAGCGGGCTACGAGCAGTACTTC. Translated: CASSEKGLAGYEQYF.

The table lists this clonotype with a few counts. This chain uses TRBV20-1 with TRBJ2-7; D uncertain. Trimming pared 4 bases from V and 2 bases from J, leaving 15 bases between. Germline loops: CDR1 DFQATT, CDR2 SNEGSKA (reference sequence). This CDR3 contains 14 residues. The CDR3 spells CSATLVASTYEQYF. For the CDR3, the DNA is TGCAGTGCTACCCTGGTAGCCTCGACCTACGAGCAGTACTTC.

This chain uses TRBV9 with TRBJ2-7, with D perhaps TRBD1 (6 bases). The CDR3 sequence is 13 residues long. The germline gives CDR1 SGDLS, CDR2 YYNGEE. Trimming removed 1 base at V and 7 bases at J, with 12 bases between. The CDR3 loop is CASSVNRGGEQYF. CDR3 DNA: TGTGCCAGCAGCGTAAACCGAGGGGGAGAGCAGTACTTC.

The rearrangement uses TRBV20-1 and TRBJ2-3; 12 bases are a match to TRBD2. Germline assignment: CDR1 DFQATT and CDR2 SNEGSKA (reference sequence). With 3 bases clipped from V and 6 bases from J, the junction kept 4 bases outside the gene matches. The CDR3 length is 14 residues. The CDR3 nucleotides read TGCAGTGCTAGGGGACTAGCGGGTGGCGATACGCAGTATTTT. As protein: CSARGLAGGDTQYF.

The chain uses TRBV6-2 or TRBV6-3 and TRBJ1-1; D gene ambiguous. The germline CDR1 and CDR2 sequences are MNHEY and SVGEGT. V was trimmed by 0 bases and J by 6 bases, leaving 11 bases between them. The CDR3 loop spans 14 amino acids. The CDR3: CASSYSSRSAEAFF. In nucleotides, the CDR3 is TGTGCCAGCAGTTACTCCTCCAGGAGCGCTGAAGCTTTCTTT.

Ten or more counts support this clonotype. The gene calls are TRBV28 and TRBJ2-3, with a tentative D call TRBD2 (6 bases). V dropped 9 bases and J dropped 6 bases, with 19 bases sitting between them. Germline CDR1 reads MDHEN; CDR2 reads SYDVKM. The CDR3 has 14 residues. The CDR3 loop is CASRTGDITDTQYF. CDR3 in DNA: TGTGCCAGTAGAACGGGAGACATTACCGATACGCAGTATTTT. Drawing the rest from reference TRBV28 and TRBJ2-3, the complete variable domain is DVKVTQSSRYLVKRTGEKVFLECVQDMDHENMFWYRQDPGLGLRLIYFSYDVKMKEKGDIPEGYSVSREKKERFSLILESASTNQTSMYLCASRTGDITDTQYFGPGTRLTVL.

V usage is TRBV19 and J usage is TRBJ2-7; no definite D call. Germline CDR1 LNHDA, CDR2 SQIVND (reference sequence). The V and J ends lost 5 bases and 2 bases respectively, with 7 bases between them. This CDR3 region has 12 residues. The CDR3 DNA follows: TGTGCCAGTAGTGGTCCCGCCTACGAGCAGTACTTC. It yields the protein CASSGPAYEQYF.

For the CDR3, the DNA is TGTGCCAGCAGTGTATGGGGGTCAGCCACAGATACGCAGTATTTT. It yields the protein CASSVWGSATDTQYF. The chain joins TRBV6-1 to TRBJ2-3, with D possibly called TRBD1 or TRBD2 (5 bases each). Germline V CDR1 and CDR2: MNHNS, SASEGT. The CDR3 covers 15 residues. The V gene lost 4 bases and the J gene lost 2 bases, with 13 bases spanning the gap.

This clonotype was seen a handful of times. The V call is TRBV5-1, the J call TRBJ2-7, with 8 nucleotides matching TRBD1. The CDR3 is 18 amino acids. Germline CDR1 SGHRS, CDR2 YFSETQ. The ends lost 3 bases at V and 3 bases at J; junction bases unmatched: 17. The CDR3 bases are TGCGCCAGCAGCTGGAGGACAGGGTTCTTCGGGACCAACTACGAGCAGTACTTC. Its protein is CASSWRTGFFGTNYEQYF.